These 24 T cell receptor beta chains share one sample of origin, sequenced in a study of blood T cell repertoires in COVID-19. TCRdb keeps only in-frame clones here, not all; method: immunoSEQ multiplex PCR. The sample records 130,000 or so clones, roughly 83% being singletons. Sequencing used peripheral blood. Receptors originate from a woman over 75 with acute or convalescent COVID-19.

The CDR3 DNA reads TGTGCCAGCAGTGACGAGGCGGGAGGAAATGAGCAGTTCTTC. Translated: CASSDEAGGNEQFF. The chain has TRBV6-4 and TRBJ2-1; 8 bases are shared with TRBD2. With 2 bases clipped from V and 7 bases from J, the junction kept 4 bases outside the gene matches. Per germline, CDR1 MRHNA and CDR2 SNTAGT. This CDR3 region has 14 residues.

The rearrangement links TRBV27 to TRBJ2-6; 8 bases are a match to TRBD1. Germline V gene lookup returns CDR1 MNHEY and CDR2 SMNVEV (reference sequence). The CDR3 is made up of 16 amino acids. With V trimmed by 4 bases and J by 2 bases, 4 bases remained unmatched. CDR3 nucleotide sequence: TGTGCCAGCAGTTCAATGACAGGGGCTGGGGCCAACGTCCTGACTTTC. This sequence encodes CASSSMTGAGANVLTF.

The CDR3 is CASSPGQGASPLHF. DNA for the CDR3: TGTGCCAGCAGCCCGGGACAGGGGGCTTCACCCCTCCACTTT. The chain carries TRBV11-2 and TRBJ1-6; 12 positions match TRBD1. Trimming at V came to 5 bases and at J to 9 bases, leaving 2 bases not matched to a gene. CDR1 is SGHAT and CDR2 is FQNNGV in the germline V gene. The CDR3 loop spans 14 amino acids.

This rearrangement joins TRBV19 to TRBJ2-5, with 8 bases fitting TRBD2. V was pared by 6 bases and J by 0 bases, with 3 bases of the junction left unmatched. Germline CDR1 and CDR2: LNHDA and SQIVND (reference sequence). The CDR3 consists of 14 residues. CDR3 bases: TGTGCCAGTAGCGGGGGGGCGGACCAAGAGACCCAGTACTTC. It is translated as CASSGGADQETQYF.

The V and J genes are TRBV6-5 and TRBJ1-2; tentative D call: TRBD1 (5 bases). This CDR3 is 13 amino acids long. Trimming removed 11 bases at V and 8 bases at J, with 21 bases between. In germline, CDR1 is MNHEY, CDR2 SVGAGI. The CDR3 DNA is TGTGCCTGCGGGACGCCGCCTAAAGGGGGCTACACCTTC. This sequence encodes CACGTPPKGGYTF.

The V gene is TRBV4-3, the J gene TRBJ2-6; D is unclear. The CDR3 runs to 18 residues. Germline CDR1 and CDR2: LGHNA and YSLEER. Trimming shortened V by 4 bases and J by 0 bases, and 16 bases separated the two germline ends. The CDR3 DNA follows: TGCGCCAGCAGCCCCGACTGGCTCCGCACCTCTGGGGCCAACGTCCTGACTTTC. As protein: CASSPDWLRTSGANVLTF.

V is TRBV2 and J is TRBJ2-1; TRBD2 agrees at 13 bases. This CDR3 region has 16 residues. Germline-derived CDR1 and CDR2 are SNHLY and FYNNEI. The junction had 16 bases not matched to a gene; V was cut back by 8 bases and J by 12 bases. CDR3 in amino acids: CASGMGPGLAGLGQFF. In DNA form, the CDR3 reads TGTGCCAGCGGGATGGGCCCGGGACTAGCGGGGCTTGGGCAGTTCTTC.

This clone was counted only a few times. This chain joins TRBV4-1 and TRBJ1-4, with D possibly being TRBD1 (5 bases). V was shortened by 4 bases and J by 0 bases, with 21 bases between the two germline ends. The CDR3 covers 19 residues. From germline, CDR1 is MGHRA and CDR2 YSYEKL. CDR3 nucleotide sequence: TGCGCCAGCAGCCCGCTACTGTGGGGCAGGAGTACAACTAATGAAAAACTGTTTTTT. It is translated as CASSPLLWGRSTTNEKLFF.

The J gene is TRBJ1-2, the V gene TRBV30; 10 bases fit TRBD1. The CDR3 runs 15 residues. Germline CDR1 and CDR2: GTSNPN and SVGIG (reference sequence). The V and J ends lost 5 bases and 4 bases, in that order; junction bases with no gene match: 10. CDR3 bases: TGTGCCTGGGAGACAGGGGGCGGTCAACCCTATGGCTACACCTTC. This encodes CAWETGGGQPYGYTF. Variable domain in full (rest from reference TRBV30 and TRBJ1-2): SQTIHQWPATLVQPVGSPLSLECTVEGTSNPNLYWYRQAAGRGLQLLFYSVGIGQISSEVPQNLSASRPQDRQFILSSKKLLLSDSGFYLCAWETGGGQPYGYTFGSGTRLTVV.

V and J are TRBV5-1 and TRBJ1-3; the match to TRBD1 covers 8 bases. Germline V gives CDR1 SGHRS, CDR2 YFSETQ. J gave up 4 bases and V 4 bases, and 7 bases lay outside the gene matches. The CDR3 runs 15 residues. The CDR3 region is CASSQGAGKGNTIYF. The CDR3 region has the DNA TGCGCCAGCAGCCAGGGGGCAGGGAAGGGAAACACCATATATTTT. Full variable domain (remainder filled in from reference TRBV5-1 and TRBJ1-3): KAGVTQTPRYLIKTRGQQVTLSCSPISGHRSVSWYQQTPGQGLQFLFEYFSETQRNKGNFPGRFSGRQFSNSRSEMNVSTLELGDSALYLCASSQGAGKGNTIYFGEGSWLTVV.

The chain couples TRBV5-1 to TRBJ2-6; the D gene is possibly TRBD2 (5 bases). Trimming removed 4 bases from V and 0 bases from J, with 8 bases in between. The CDR3 contains 15 residues. Germline-derived CDR1 and CDR2 are SGHRS and YFSETQ. CDR3 bases: TGCGCCAGCAGCGGTGGGAGCTCTGGGGCCAACGTCCTGACTTTC. Translated: CASSGGSSGANVLTF.

The chain joins TRBV12-3 or TRBV12-4 to TRBJ1-2, with unresolved D. The CDR3 consists of 13 residues. The V gene lost 7 bases and the J gene lost 8 bases, with 17 bases spanning the gap. CDR3 DNA: TGTGCCAGCAAGCGAGTCCTCGAACGGGGCTACACCTTC. Protein: CASKRVLERGYTF.

The CDR3 is CASSLGQGSTDTQYF. The CDR3 bases are TGTGCCAGCAGCTTGGGACAGGGAAGCACAGATACGCAGTATTTT. The chain has TRBV7-8 and TRBJ2-3, with 9 bases aligning to TRBD1. Looked up from germline, CDR1 is SGHVS and CDR2 is FQNEAQ. Trimming took 3 bases from V and 0 from J; bases not matched to a gene: 1. The CDR3 totals 15 residues.

This chain joins TRBV11-2 and TRBJ2-1; D perhaps matches TRBD2 (6 bases). Germline V gives CDR1 SGHAT, CDR2 FQNNGV. The CDR3 sequence is 12 residues long. The V gene lost 6 bases and the J gene lost 9 bases, with 12 bases spanning the gap. DNA for the CDR3: TGTGCCAGCAGGCAAACGACTAGTGAGCAGTTCTTC. Translating gives CASRQTTSEQFF.

Of note for this clone: This sample includes further DNA sequences coding for the same CDR3. This chain joins TRBV5-6 and TRBJ1-2; TRBD1 matches 7 bases. CDR1 and CDR2 (germline): SGHDT, YYEEEE. CDR3 length equals 13 residues. V lost 0 bases, J lost 5 bases, and 1 base stayed unmatched. This chain's CDR3 is CASSLAGGYGYTF. DNA for the CDR3: TGTGCCAGCAGCTTGGCAGGGGGTTATGGCTACACCTTC.

In this sample, this clone turned up once. This sequence joins TRBV5-4 and TRBJ1-1; TRBD1 might be the D (6 bases). The V gene's germline CDR1 is SGHNT and CDR2 YYREEE (reference sequence). V lost 2 bases to trimming and J lost 7 bases, with 6 bases between them. The CDR3 length is 11 residues. The CDR3 region is CASSFRGEAFF. CDR3 sequence (DNA): TGTGCCAGCAGCTTCAGGGGTGAAGCTTTCTTT.

The rearrangement links TRBV15 to TRBJ2-5; 10 bases match TRBD2. The CDR3 covers 18 residues. Germline CDR1 is LNHNV and CDR2 is YYDKDF (reference sequence). The V gene end was trimmed by 0 bases and the J gene end by 4 bases; junction bases not matched to a gene: 11. The CDR3 region has the DNA TGTGCCACCAGCAGAGATAGCCTAGCGGGAGCCAGTGTAGAGACCCAGTACTTC. Protein product: CATSRDSLAGASVETQYF.

The chain is built from TRBV19 and TRBJ1-5, with TRBD1 as a possible D gene (5 bases). This CDR3 region has 15 residues. Trimming removed 10 bases from V and 0 bases from J, with 16 bases in between. Germline CDR1 reads LNHDA; CDR2 reads SQIVND (reference sequence). CDR3 sequence reads: CATHRGGNSNQPQHF. The CDR3 bases are TGTGCCACCCACCGGGGGGGGAATAGCAATCAGCCCCAGCATTTT. The entire variable domain, with the rest obtained from reference TRBV19 and TRBJ1-5, is as follows: DGGITQSPKYLFRKEGQNVTLSCEQNLNHDAMYWYRQDPGQGLRLIYYSQIVNDFQKGDIAEGYSVSREKKESFPLTVTSAQKNPTAFYLCATHRGGNSNQPQHFGDGTRLSIL.

The V call is TRBV11-2, the J call TRBJ2-7; a possible D gene is TRBD2 (6 bases). The germline CDR1 and CDR2 sequences are SGHAT and FQNNGV. The V end lost 3 bases, the J end lost 4 bases, and 16 bases lay between the germline ends. The CDR3 spans 15 residues. The CDR3 DNA reads TGTGCCAGCAGCTTGGGCGTCGGGACTGGTTACGAGCAGTACTTC. Translation gives CASSLGVGTGYEQYF.

The chain links TRBV7-2 to TRBJ1-1; D is undetermined. Germline loops: CDR1 SGHTA, CDR2 FQGNSA. This CDR3 region has 15 residues. V lost 0 bases to trimming and J lost 1 base, with 9 bases between them. CDR3 DNA sequence: TGTGCCAGCAGCTTAGCGTCCACTGGGAACACTGAAGCTTTCTTT. It is translated as CASSLASTGNTEAFF.

The chain employs TRBV6-5 and TRBJ2-7; perhaps TRBD1 as D (6 bases). The CDR3 has 16 residues. The germline V and J ends were trimmed by 0 bases and 1 base, with 13 bases remaining between them. Germline V gives CDR1 MNHEY, CDR2 SVGAGI. The CDR3 protein is CASSYSRGINSYEQYF. The CDR3 coding sequence is TGTGCCAGCAGTTACTCCAGGGGCATCAATTCCTACGAGCAGTACTTC.

This chain connects TRBV2 to TRBJ1-4; the match to TRBD1 covers 7 bases. CDR1 and CDR2 (germline): SNHLY, FYNNEI. Unmatched junction bases numbered 8, after V lost 6 bases and J lost 4 bases. This CDR3 has 15 residues. The CDR3 sequence: CASSSRQGVNEKLFF. Here the CDR3 DNA reads TGTGCCAGCAGCTCTCGACAGGGCGTTAATGAAAAACTGTTTTTT.

For the CDR3, the DNA is TGTGCCAGCAGCAAGGGACAGGCGTTCTCTGGAAACACCATATATTTT. Encoded protein: CASSKGQAFSGNTIYF. J is TRBJ1-3 and V is TRBV5-4, with TRBD1 matching over 8 bases. Germline CDR1 reads SGHNT; CDR2 reads YYREEE (reference sequence). CDR3 length: 16 residues. After removal of 4 bases from V and 0 bases from J, the junction contained 6 bases not matched to a gene.

V gene TRBV2 combines with J gene TRBJ1-1; 10 nucleotides line up with TRBD1. J was trimmed by 6 bases and V by 6 bases; bases with no gene match: 10. In germline, CDR1 is SNHLY, CDR2 FYNNEI. CDR3 length equals 15 residues. As DNA, the CDR3 is TGTGCCAGCAGAAATCGACAGGGGGCTGGGGCTGAAGCTTTCTTT. Its protein product is CASRNRQGAGAEAFF.